This TCR beta chain was observed in a study of blood T cells in healthy people across ages. Sample-barcoded 5' priming and a J-beta primer mix drove a second PCR of roughly 6 to 12 cycles. TCRdb recomputed calls from the 5' RACE reads with MiXCR, one row per CDR3 protein. The data hold 1.2 million to 1.5 million distinct CDR3 sequences, with 40% to 50% observed a single time. This clonotype was seen a few times. V lost 0 bases to trimming and J lost 2 bases, with 11 bases between them. The germline CDR1 and CDR2 sequences are DFQATT and SNEGSKA (reference sequence). The length of the CDR3 is 15 residues.

This clonotype was obtained from a woman between 18 and 29 years old in good health. J is TRBJ1-5 and V is TRBV20-1, with D possibly being TRBD1 (6 bases). The sample comprised blood. Written as DNA, the CDR3 is TGCAGTGCTAGAGAAGGGGGTGACGGCAATCAGCCCCAGCATTTT. This encodes CSAREGGDGNQPQHF.